This TCR beta chain was retrieved from a study of blood T cell repertoires in COVID-19. Overall study context: From the United States, Italy and Spain came samples of acute and convalescent COVID-19. T cells, B-cell-depleted T cells, or PBMCs provided the cDNA or gDNA that served as material.

This CDR3 has 16 residues. CDR1 and CDR2 from the germline V gene are SGHRS and YFSETQ. V shed 4 bases and J shed 0 bases, with 14 bases lying between them. How the authors handled the data: Reference gene primers were amplified, and this amplification served to estimate nucleated cell counts. Assay used: immunoSEQ multiplex PCR; TCRdb lists only in-frame clones, some missing. For V, J and clone size, that table is used; D and trimming come from the DNA. The sample has roughly 320,000 clones, roughly 85% seen once; the top ten hold roughly 7%. This sequence was found in a human donor in a cohort sampled during active COVID-19. The chain is built from TRBV5-1 and TRBJ2-4; perhaps TRBD1 as D (5 bases). The material sequenced was peripheral blood. The CDR3 coding sequence is TGCGCCAGCAGCCCGGAGACAGAACTAGCCAAAAACATTCAGTACTTC. This sequence encodes CASSPETELAKNIQYF. Together with reference TRBV5-1 and TRBJ2-4, the CDR3 gives the full variable domain: KAGVTQTPRYLIKTRGQQVTLSCSPISGHRSVSWYQQTPGQGLQFLFEYFSETQRNKGNFPGRFSGRQFSNSRSEMNVSTLELGDSALYLCASSPETELAKNIQYFGAGTRLSVL.